The rows below give T cell receptor beta chains drawn from one sample of a study of T cell responses to AZD1222 COVID-19 vaccine. Measured with immunoSEQ multiplex PCR; TCRdb has only the in-frame clones, and not every one. Among 150,000 or so clones listed, around 90% were seen once. The material sequenced was peripheral blood, taken on day 0 of AZD1222 vaccination. All receptors come from an adult in good health. Each CDR3 is given with its conserved first and last residue. A D gene is named only where the DNA matches it firmly. A row's size may be missing; if present it is once, few, many or a size class.

j_call | d_call | cdr3_length | clone_size | v_call | cdr3_aa | cdr3_nt
TRBJ2-2 | TRBD1 | 16 | NA | TRBV5-4 | CASSLAEDRALGELFF | TGTGCCAGCAGCTTGGCGGAAGACAGGGCCCTCGGGGAGCTGTTTTTT
TRBJ1-2 | NA | 13 | NA | TRBV19 | CASRSNRNYGYTF | TGTGCCAGTAGAAGCAACAGAAACTATGGCTACACCTTC
TRBJ1-3 | NA | 15 | once | TRBV19 | CASSILGGSGNTIYF | TGTGCCAGTAGTATCCTGGGGGGCTCTGGAAACACCATATATTTT
TRBJ1-1 | TRBD1 | 15 | NA | TRBV27 | CASSLLSRGHTEAFF | TGTGCCAGCAGTCTCCTCAGTAGGGGGCATACTGAAGCTTTCTTT
TRBJ1-5 | NA | 13 | NA | TRBV2 | CASGVGGNQPQHF | TGTGCCAGCGGGGTTGGTGGCAATCAGCCCCAGCATTTT
TRBJ1-3 | NA | 17 | NA | TRBV18 | CASSPRSQAHSGNTIYF | TGTGCCAGCTCACCCAGGAGCCAGGCTCACTCTGGAAACACCATATATTTT
TRBJ2-1 | TRBD1 | 16 | NA | TRBV5-1 | CASSLAAGGYYNEQFF | TGCGCCAGCAGCTTGGCGGCAGGGGGCTACTACAATGAGCAGTTCTTC
TRBJ2-2 | TRBD1 | 18 | NA | TRBV7-3 | CASTEHPGQGGLAGELFF | TGTGCCAGCACCGAACACCCGGGACAGGGGGGATTGGCCGGGGAGCTGTTTTTT
TRBJ2-7 | TRBD1 | 15 | NA | TRBV2 | CASSRPGQGLYEQYF | TGTGCCAGCAGCCGTCCGGGACAGGGACTCTACGAGCAGTACTTC
TRBJ1-1 | NA | 16 | NA | TRBV4-3 | CASSQEIGRAGAEAFF | TGCGCCAGCAGCCAAGAAATAGGTCGGGCAGGGGCTGAAGCTTTCTTT
TRBJ1-2 | TRBD1 | 16 | NA | TRBV4-1 | CASSQPTGAAVGGYTF | TGCGCCAGCAGCCAACCGACAGGGGCCGCCGTGGGGGGCTACACCTTC
TRBJ2-1 | NA | 14 | NA | TRBV11-3 | CASSPSAGRVEQFF | TGTGCCAGCAGCCCATCTGCGGGAAGGGTTGAGCAGTTCTTC
TRBJ2-7 | NA | 14 | NA | TRBV4-1 | CASSQVRGNYEQYF | TGCGCCAGCAGCCAAGTTCGAGGAAACTACGAGCAGTACTTC
TRBJ2-7 | NA | 15 | NA | TRBV7-2 | CASSLATQPPYEQYF | TGTGCCAGCAGCTTAGCTACGCAGCCACCCTACGAGCAGTACTTC
TRBJ1-1 | NA | 12 | NA | TRBV6-5 | CASSSSARYPFF | TGTGCCAGCAGTTCGAGTGCCCGGTACCCTTTCTTT
TRBJ1-2 | NA | 15 | NA | TRBV3-1/TRBV3-2 | CASSPHGSGNYGYTF | TGTGCCAGCAGCCCCCACGGCTCGGGAAACTATGGCTACACCTTC
TRBJ2-1 | TRBD2 | 16 | NA | TRBV10-2 | CASTASGGSSYNEQFF | TGCGCCAGCACGGCTAGCGGGGGTAGCTCCTACAATGAGCAGTTCTTC
TRBJ1-2 | TRBD1 | 19 | NA | TRBV7-9 | CASSLSPQTGTGSSYGYTF | TGTGCCAGCAGCTTGTCGCCCCAAACCGGGACAGGATCTTCCTATGGCTACACCTTC
TRBJ2-7 | NA | 12 | NA | TRBV29-1 | CSVVLAAYEQYF | TGCAGCGTTGTCCTGGCGGCCTACGAGCAGTACTTC
TRBJ2-7 | TRBD1 | 15 | NA | TRBV7-2 | CASSQLGQVGYEQYF | TGTGCCAGCAGCCAACTAGGACAGGTGGGATACGAGCAGTACTTC
TRBJ1-1 | NA | 13 | NA | TRBV19 | CASSPRGDTEAFF | TGTGCCAGTAGTCCCAGGGGTGACACTGAAGCTTTCTTT
TRBJ1-5 | TRBD1 | 15 | NA | TRBV19 | CASSTGQGAGQPQHF | TGTGCCAGTAGTACCGGACAGGGGGCCGGGCAGCCCCAGCATTTT
TRBJ2-7 | TRBD1 | 15 | NA | TRBV18 | CASSPRDSFSYEQYF | TGTGCCAGCTCACCTCGGGACAGCTTCTCCTACGAGCAGTACTTC
TRBJ2-1 | TRBD2 | 13 | NA | TRBV15 | CATNAGGPDEQFF | TGTGCCACCAACGCGGGAGGGCCGGATGAGCAGTTCTTC
TRBJ1-1 | NA | 13 | NA | TRBV19 | CASSRTVNTEAFF | TGTGCCAGTAGTAGGACAGTGAACACTGAAGCTTTCTTT
TRBJ2-2 | TRBD1 | 16 | NA | TRBV11-2 | CASSPRTGSNTGELFF | TGTGCCAGCAGCCCCAGGACAGGCTCGAACACCGGGGAGCTGTTTTTT
TRBJ2-5 | NA | 15 | NA | TRBV5-1 | CASSLLAGTQETQYF | TGCGCCAGCAGCTTGTTGGCGGGGACGCAAGAGACCCAGTACTTC
TRBJ2-1 | NA | 16 | few | TRBV1 | CTSSQGLAGGPNEQFF | TGCACCAGCAGCCAAGGGCTAGCGGGGGGGCCTAATGAGCAGTTCTTC
TRBJ1-5 | TRBD1 | 16 | NA | TRBV24-1 | CATSDPRQGVNQPQHF | TGTGCCACCAGTGATCCTAGACAGGGAGTAAATCAGCCCCAGCATTTT
TRBJ1-1 | NA | 14 | NA | TRBV27 | CASSLRGMNTEAFF | TGTGCCAGCAGTTTAAGGGGGATGAACACTGAAGCTTTCTTT
TRBJ1-2 | NA | 15 | NA | TRBV28 | CASRYHREIYYGYTF | TGTGCCAGCAGGTATCACAGGGAGATCTACTATGGCTACACCTTC
TRBJ1-3 | NA | 13 | NA | TRBV11-3 | CASSLASGNTIYF | TGTGCCAGCAGCTTGGCCTCTGGAAACACCATATATTTT
TRBJ1-6 | TRBD1 | 15 | NA | TRBV11-3 | CASSAATGRNSPLHF | TGTGCCAGCAGCGCCGCGACAGGGCGTAATTCACCCCTCCACTTT
TRBJ1-1 | NA | 13 | NA | TRBV18 | CASSPGTNTEAFF | TGTGCCAGCTCACCAGGGACGAACACTGAAGCTTTCTTT
TRBJ1-5 | NA | 14 | NA | TRBV4-1 | CASSARGVNQPQHF | TGCGCCAGCAGCGCTCGAGGAGTCAATCAGCCCCAGCATTTT
TRBJ1-6 | NA | 16 | NA | TRBV28 | CASSPLGTGVNSPLHF | TGTGCCAGCAGCCCACTTGGGACGGGAGTAAATTCACCCCTCCACTTT
TRBJ1-2 | TRBD1 | 13 | once | TRBV29-1 | CSVEDNRGSGYTF | TGCAGCGTTGAAGATAACAGGGGGAGTGGCTACACCTTC
TRBJ2-7 | NA | 13 | NA | TRBV19 | CASSMGGRSEQYF | TGTGCCAGTAGTATGGGGGGTCGGAGCGAGCAGTACTTC
TRBJ2-1 | NA | 18 | NA | TRBV24-1 | CATSDSKLLGLVKNEQFF | TGTGCCACCAGTGATTCCAAGTTGTTGGGGTTAGTAAAGAATGAGCAGTTCTTC
TRBJ1-1 | NA | 13 | once | TRBV11-3 | CASSLIRYTEAFF | TGTGCCAGCAGCTTAATTAGGTACACTGAAGCTTTCTTT
TRBJ2-7 | TRBD2 | 13 | once | TRBV4-2 | CASSQGGRDEQYF | TGTGCCAGCAGCCAAGGGGGGAGGGACGAGCAGTACTTC
TRBJ2-2 | TRBD2 | 18 | NA | TRBV5-1 | CASSLQPQAGGPSGELFF | TGCGCCAGCAGCCTACAACCCCAAGCGGGAGGGCCGAGCGGGGAGCTGTTTTTT
TRBJ1-5 | NA | 13 | NA | TRBV9 | CASSADLNQPQHF | TGTGCCAGCAGCGCTGACTTGAATCAGCCCCAGCATTTT
TRBJ1-4 | TRBD1 | 17 | NA | TRBV27 | CASSLSPLTGPHEKLFF | TGTGCCAGCAGTTTATCGCCCCTGACAGGGCCCCACGAAAAACTGTTTTTT
TRBJ2-7 | NA | 13 | NA | TRBV9 | CASSGVVGTEQYF | TGTGCCAGCAGCGGGGTGGTAGGGACCGAGCAGTACTTC
TRBJ2-5 | TRBD1 | 14 | NA | TRBV5-1 | CASSLEGARETQYF | TGCGCCAGCAGCTTGGAGGGGGCCAGGGAGACCCAGTACTTC
TRBJ1-2 | TRBD1 | 15 | NA | TRBV5-5 | CASSLSTGANYGYTF | TGTGCCAGCAGCTTATCAACAGGGGCTAACTATGGCTACACCTTC
TRBJ1-1 | NA | 15 | NA | TRBV6-5 | CASRTLRGRDTEAFF | TGTGCCAGCAGGACCCTCAGGGGACGCGATACTGAAGCTTTCTTT
TRBJ1-6 | NA | 16 | NA | TRBV10-2 | CASSPVGIGRSSPLHF | TGCGCCAGCAGCCCAGTAGGAATAGGGCGAAGTTCACCCCTCCACTTT
TRBJ1-4 | NA | 15 | once | TRBV7-9 | CASSLRAGLDEKLFF | TGTGCCAGCAGCTTAAGGGCAGGCCTTGATGAAAAACTGTTTTTT
TRBJ2-7 | NA | 12 | NA | TRBV6-5 | CASSSQGYEQYF | TGTGCCAGCAGTTCCCAGGGTTACGAGCAGTACTTC
TRBJ2-1 | TRBD1 | 16 | once | TRBV3-1/TRBV3-2 | CASSQDPGTAYNEQFF | TGTGCCAGCAGCCAAGACCCCGGGACAGCTTACAATGAGCAGTTCTTC
TRBJ2-1 | TRBD2 | 14 | NA | TRBV7-8 | CASSFSGLVDEQFF | TGTGCCAGCAGCTTTTCCGGACTAGTCGATGAGCAGTTCTTC
TRBJ2-1 | TRBD2 | 15 | NA | TRBV9 | CASSYGLGANNEQFF | TGTGCCAGCAGCTACGGACTAGGCGCAAACAATGAGCAGTTCTTC
TRBJ1-2 | NA | 13 | NA | TRBV6-1 | CASSERSREGYTF | TGTGCCAGCAGTGAACGGAGCAGGGAAGGCTACACCTTC
TRBJ1-4 | TRBD1 | 13 | NA | TRBV24-1 | CALMPGQGVKLFF | TGTGCCTTAATGCCGGGACAGGGGGTAAAACTGTTTTTT
TRBJ2-1 | NA | 16 | NA | TRBV19 | CASSISGTLAYNEQFF | TGTGCCAGTAGTATCTCTGGGACACTTGCCTACAATGAGCAGTTCTTC